This TCR beta chain was found in a study of T cells in Graves' hyperthyroidism and ophthalmopathy. This clonotype has a handful of counts. Since the CDR3 does not end with the conserved phenylalanine or tryptophan, this likely comes from a read error. Amplified regions were TCR beta CDR3 sequences from RNA transcripts. The HTBI primer set was used in a first-round RT-PCR of the TCR CDR3. Each CDR3 protein gets one entry after TCRdb re-called the multiplex PCR reads with MiXCR. The sample consists of roughly 250,000 distinct CDR3 sequences, roughly 22% of them appearing once. Fresh peripheral blood, roughly 9.6 ml, was the source of the PBMCs. Trimming cost V 1 base and J 1 base; bases outside gene matches: 3. CDR1 SQVTM and CDR2 ANQGSEA come from the germline V gene. This CDR3 spans 14 amino acids.

Sequencing used blood. The genes are TRBV29-1 and TRBJ1-1; 7 positions agree with TRBD1. This receptor was taken from a man under 40 with Graves' ophthalmopathy. This CDR3 reads CSVEAGTANTEAFL. CDR3 sequence (DNA): TGCAGCGTTGAAGCCGGGACAGCGAACACTGAAGCTTTCCTT.